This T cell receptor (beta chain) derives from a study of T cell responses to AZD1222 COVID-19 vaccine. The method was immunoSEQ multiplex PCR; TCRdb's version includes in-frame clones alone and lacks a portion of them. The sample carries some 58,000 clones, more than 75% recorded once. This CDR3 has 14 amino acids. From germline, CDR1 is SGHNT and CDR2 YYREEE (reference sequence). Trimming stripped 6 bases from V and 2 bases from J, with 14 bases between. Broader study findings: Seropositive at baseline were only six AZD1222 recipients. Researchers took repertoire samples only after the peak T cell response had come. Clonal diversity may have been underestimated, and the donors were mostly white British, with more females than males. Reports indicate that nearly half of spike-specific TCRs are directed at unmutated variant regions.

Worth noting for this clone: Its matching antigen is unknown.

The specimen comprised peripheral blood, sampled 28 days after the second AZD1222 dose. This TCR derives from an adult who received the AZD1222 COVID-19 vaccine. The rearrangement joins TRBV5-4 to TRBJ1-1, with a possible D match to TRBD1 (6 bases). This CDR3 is CASTPKGGNTEAFF. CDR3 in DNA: TGTGCCAGCACTCCAAAGGGGGGAAACACTGAAGCTTTCTTT.